The T cell receptor (beta chain) described here comes from a study of T cell clonality in common variable immunodeficiency (dated by TCRdb to 2015 to 2017). Spanning cysteine to phenylalanine, the CDR3 consists of 14 amino acids. The DNA has 33 bases, all within the CDR3, and is read from base 1. The germline V gene (reference sequence) sets CDR1 to LNHDA and CDR2 to SQIVND. Trimming at the junction amounts to 2 bases on V and 0 bases on J, and the germline ends lie 8 bases apart. Findings and caveats that apply to the study as a whole: CVID subjects shared fewer TCRbeta clones with each other than healthy controls did (p < 0.0001). Correlations of repertoire features with clinical complications were constrained by heterogeneity among patients within the CVID cohort. TCRbeta clonality was higher in CVID subjects than in healthy controls (t-test p = 0.018), and the increase was most characteristic of about a third of subjects. CVID TCRbeta sequences were reported to have fewer deletions and N-nucleotide insertions and to lack highly modified clones with 13 or more V deletions. Even though DNA input was equal, the average per sample came to about 81,820 unique sequences for controls compared with roughly 30,000 for CVID samples. The authors noted that sequencing repertoires of T cell subpopulations would be needed to clarify what caused the increased clonality in CVID.

This clone was counted ten times or more. Its antigen specificity is not known. The read gets to within 3 residues of the CDR3 end, and the germline J gene fills in the rest. Predominantly Caucasian heritage was noted among both the CVID patients and the healthy controls. From each donor, 5 to 8 ml of heparinized peripheral whole blood was collected. Genomic DNA from adults with common variable immune deficiency (CVID) and from healthy adult controls was the source for sequencing TCRbeta CDR3 repertoires. The control group was made up of around 22 healthy adult volunteers (about 10 male and approximately twelve female) whose ages ranged from 23 to 66 years, with a mean age of roughly 30. Diluted blood was subjected to density centrifugation over Hypaque 1077 or Ficoll-Paque for isolation of peripheral blood mononuclear cells. Genomic DNA was obtained from unsorted mononuclear cells using either Qiagen column purification or a centrifugation-based method.

For sequencing input, CVID and control samples contributed equivalent amounts of genomic DNA. For every sample, a 60 bp segment covering the rearranged TCRbeta CDR3 region was amplified and then sequenced. The immunoSEQ assay, a bias-corrected multiplex PCR with high-throughput sequencing, was employed for TCRbeta amplification. The study's processing was this. Every unique nucleotide sequence was considered a clone and was annotated with V, D and J genes, copy number and frequency. Sequences were labeled productive if in frame, and non-productive if out of frame or containing stop codons. As previously described, Shannon's entropy was used to calculate clonality. The predicted amino acid sequences of productive clones were used to derive the mean CDR3 Kyte-Doolittle hydropathy. Using the R hclust function, scaled V gene usage was clustered hierarchically with Manhattan distance and complete linkage. Sharing of clones by CDR3 amino acid sequence was evaluated by resampling 12 repertoires per group over 100 rounds. The repertoires were searched for 55 to 75 published EBV-specific and roughly 240 published CMV-specific TCRbeta sequences. Two CVID samples that yielded fewer than 10,000 sequences were excluded from the analysis, so around 40 CVID repertoires were retained. In TCRdb, the immuneACCESS table is reduced to in-frame sequences with V and J assigned. These tables do not hold every clone; where another copy was compared, an unresolved V gene accounts for under half, and the others remain unexplained. The DNA gave D and trimming, while V, J and clone size come from that table. The sample features 25,000 to 35,000 clones, and none is a singleton. The ten largest clones capture approximately 4.7% of the sample.

This sequence uses TRBV19 and TRBJ2-7; the D segment could be TRBD2, given 5 matching bases. The sequence came from a person between 18 and 75 years old in good health. Sequenced material: peripheral blood mononuclear cells. CDR3 protein: CASSISGSSYEQYF. CDR3 bases read: TGTGCCAGTAGTATATCGGGGAGCTCCTACGAG.